The subject of this entry is one TCR beta chain. Its antigen is not identified. This sample stems from a study of OX40 agonist ivuxolimab in advanced cancers. Study as a whole: Among those enrolled, mean age was approximately 60 years (range about 23 to 90) and 75% to 85% were male. Partial responses were seen in three patients, one with hepatocellular carcinoma and two with cutaneous melanoma. Study results and limitations: The CD4+ and CD8+ T cells in the blood had expanded clonally by week 6 at 0.1 to 3.0 mg/kg. In the 0.1-3.0 mg/kg groups, partial responders showed among the lowest expansion.

With V trimmed by 4 bases and J by 6 bases, 8 bases remained unmatched. CDR1 is SGHRS, CDR2 YFSETQ, per germline. The CDR3 consists of 15 residues. Produced via immunoSEQ multiplex PCR; TCRdb's table is partial and in-frame only. The sample includes tens of thousands of clones, 85% seen only once; the top ten take approximately 0.81%. Sequencing was performed on CD4+ or CD8+ T cells sorted from blood, taken in a trial of the OX40 agonist ivuxolimab. The sequence was collected from an adult with an advanced solid tumor such as melanoma, head and neck, liver or kidney cancer. The V call is TRBV5-1, the J call TRBJ2-2; 8 bases map to TRBD1. The chain's CDR3 is CASSPGQGGAGELFF. The CDR3 DNA reads as TGCGCCAGCAGCCCAGGACAGGGTGGGGCCGGGGAGCTGTTTTTT. The entire variable domain, with the rest obtained from reference TRBV5-1 and TRBJ2-2, is as follows: KAGVTQTPRYLIKTRGQQVTLSCSPISGHRSVSWYQQTPGQGLQFLFEYFSETQRNKGNFPGRFSGRQFSNSRSEMNVSTLELGDSALYLCASSPGQGGAGELFFGEGSRLTVL.